These 32 T cell receptor beta chains came from one sample sequenced in a study of Graves' ophthalmopathy and Graves' hyperthyroidism. RNA transcripts served as template for amplifying TCR beta CDR3 sequences. HTBI primers primed a first-round RT-PCR, and a second-round multiplex PCR followed. TCRdb used MiXCR to reprocess the multiplex PCR reads, holding one entry per CDR3 protein. This table has over 650,000 distinct CDR3 sequences, over 40% appearing once. Source material: peripheral blood. These TCRs come from an adult man with Graves' ophthalmopathy.

The chain recombines TRBV5-1 with TRBJ1-5; no clear D gene. Per the germline V gene, CDR1 is SGHRS and CDR2 is YFSETQ. V gave up 0 bases and J gave up 0 bases, with 10 bases separating them. The CDR3 contains 16 residues. CDR3 amino acids: CASSLEGPYSNQPQHF. CDR3 DNA sequence: TGCGCCAGCAGCTTGGAAGGCCCTTATAGCAATCAGCCCCAGCATTTT.

This clonotype was seen repeatedly, ten times or more. This chain uses TRBV25-1 with TRBJ2-2; 7 nucleotides line up with TRBD1. This CDR3 spans 18 amino acids. CDR1 and CDR2 from the germline V gene are MGHDK and SYGVNS. Trimming cost V 1 base and J 5 bases; bases outside gene matches: 13. The CDR3 region has the DNA TGTGCCAGCAGTGAATCCCTTAGGGCAGGGGGAAGGACCGGGGAGCTGTTTTTT. Residues: CASSESLRAGGRTGELFF.

A word on this clonotype: The missing conserved phenylalanine or tryptophan at the end of this CDR3 makes a read error likely. The limits of the CDR3 on the DNA are not certain, so only TCRdb's listed CDR3 is given. The rearrangement links TRBV25-1 to TRBJ2-6. The V gene's germline CDR1 is MGHDK and CDR2 SYGVNS. The CDR3 has 9 residues if both end residues are counted. The CDR3 region is CASTLTWVG.

This clonotype was seen at least ten times. V and J are TRBV5-1 and TRBJ2-5; maybe TRBD1 (5 bases). V was shortened by 1 base and J by 2 bases, with 9 bases between the two germline ends. Germline V gene lookup returns CDR1 SGHRS and CDR2 YFSETQ. The CDR3 spans 14 residues. In DNA form, the CDR3 reads TGCGCCAGCAGCTTGCAGGGATTTCAAGAGACCCAGTACTTC. Residues: CASSLQGFQETQYF.

A note on this clonotype: Given a much more abundant clone one base away, this may be a read error. The chain recombines TRBV10-1 with TRBJ2-2, with D perhaps being TRBD1 or TRBD2 (6 bases each). Germline loops: CDR1 WNHNN, CDR2 SYGVQD (reference sequence). The CDR3 covers 17 residues. CDR3 protein: CASIGQGSPPLAGGLFF. Written as DNA, the CDR3 is TGCGCCAGCATCGGTCAGGGGTCCCCTCCACTGGCCGGGGGGCTGTTTTTT.

This chain joins TRBV5-1 and TRBJ2-2; D tentatively reads TRBD1 or TRBD2 (5 bases each). This CDR3 is built from 16 residues. Trimming took off 2 bases at V and 5 bases at J, with 16 bases between the two ends. Germline values: CDR1 SGHRS, CDR2 YFSETQ. CDR3 nucleotides: TGCGCCAGCAGCTTCTCCGGGGCGCGAAATACCGGGGAGCTGTTTTTT. Translated, it gives CASSFSGARNTGELFF. Full variable domain (missing parts from reference TRBV5-1 and TRBJ2-2): KAGVTQTPRYLIKTRGQQVTLSCSPISGHRSVSWYQQTPGQGLQFLFEYFSETQRNKGNFPGRFSGRQFSNSRSEMNVSTLELGDSALYLCASSFSGARNTGELFFGEGSRLTVL.

With regard to this clonotype: The CDR3 ends on some other residue instead of the conserved phenylalanine or tryptophan, so this is likely a read error. This rearrangement joins TRBV5-1 to TRBJ1-1, with D possibly TRBD1 on 5 matching bases. Germline V gives CDR1 SGHRS, CDR2 YFSETQ. Trimming shortened V by 2 bases and J by 6 bases, and 11 bases separated the two germline ends. CDR3 size: 13 residues. DNA of the CDR3: TGCGCCAGCAGCTTCACCCCGGGGGCTGAAGCTTTCTCT. Translation: CASSFTPGAEAFS.

The V call is TRBV6-1, the J call TRBJ1-2; weak D call: TRBD1 (6 bases). The CDR3 length is 14 residues. V was shortened by 5 bases and J by 4 bases, with 14 bases between the two germline ends. Looked up from germline, CDR1 is MNHNS and CDR2 is SASEGT. Here the CDR3 reads CASSRTQGTYGYTF. CDR3 DNA sequence: TGTGCCAGCAGTCGGACCCAGGGGACCTATGGCTACACCTTC.

The chain joins TRBV25-1 to TRBJ1-1; 8 nucleotides agree with TRBD1. J was trimmed by 5 bases and V by 8 bases; bases with no gene match: 7. The germline CDR1 and CDR2 sequences are MGHDK and SYGVNS. The length of the CDR3 is 13 residues. The CDR3 region is CASHLTGATEAFF. CDR3 nucleotide sequence: TGTGCCAGCCATCTGACAGGGGCAACTGAAGCTTTCTTT.

This sequence joins TRBV7-8 and TRBJ1-4, with D tentatively TRBD1 (6 bases). The CDR3 covers 15 residues. V was clipped by 6 bases and J by 4 bases, with 15 bases between them. Germline loops: CDR1 SGHVS, CDR2 FQNEAQ. CDR3 sequence (DNA): TGTGCCAGCAGTGAGACCGGGACACTTAATGAAAAACTGTTTTTT. As protein: CASSETGTLNEKLFF.

V usage is TRBV12-3 or TRBV12-4 and J usage is TRBJ2-5, with TRBD2 identical over 12 bases. Trimming cost V 6 bases and J 7 bases; bases outside gene matches: 9. This CDR3 has 15 residues. The CDR3, as DNA: TGTGCCAGCAGCCGCCTAGCGGGGGGGGGCGGGACCCAGTACTTC. The encoded protein is CASSRLAGGGGTQYF.

With respect to this clonotype: The junction shows a germline mismatch at one end, possibly a read error. This chain joins TRBV14 and TRBJ1-1; TRBD1 is a possible D gene (5 bases). Germline-derived CDR1 and CDR2 are SGHDN and FVKESK. The CDR3 sequence is 12 residues long. DNA for the CDR3: TGTGTCAGCAGTCGGTCGGACCAGGGAGCTTTCTTT. Amino acid sequence: CVSSRSDQGAFF.

Points on this clonotype: Given a much more abundant clone one base away, this may be a read error. The chain's CDR3 is CASSLYPSGQGYEQHF. The CDR3 DNA is TGTGCCAGCAGCTTATACCCCTCGGGGCAGGGATACGAGCAGCACTTC. The chain employs TRBV10-3 and TRBJ2-7, with D perhaps being TRBD1 or TRBD2 (5 bases each). From germline, CDR1 is ENHRY and CDR2 SYGVKD. The CDR3 is 16 amino acids.

The gene calls are TRBV20-1 and TRBJ2-7, with D possibly being TRBD1 (6 bases). There are 15 residues in the CDR3. Germline CDR1 reads DFQATT; CDR2 reads SNEGSKA (reference sequence). Trimming cost V 2 bases and J 3 bases, with 17 bases left between them. The CDR3 coding sequence is TGCAGTGCTAGACCGTCCCAGGGGTCCCTCTACGAGCAGTACTTC. As protein: CSARPSQGSLYEQYF.

In this sample, this clonotype turned up a few times. The V gene is TRBV12-5, the J gene TRBJ2-2, with TRBD1 as a possible D gene (5 bases). This CDR3 spans 14 amino acids. The V and J ends lost 2 bases and 3 bases respectively, with 7 bases between them. From germline, CDR1 is LGHNT and CDR2 FRNRAP. The CDR3 coding sequence is TGTGCTAGTGGTTTGTCAGGGTACACCGGGGAGCTGTTTTTT. It specifies CASGLSGYTGELFF.

The chain carries TRBV5-5 and TRBJ1-1; D is unresolved. Trimming cost V 0 bases and J 3 bases, with 12 bases left between them. CDR1 SGHKS and CDR2 YYEKEE come from the germline V gene (reference sequence). The CDR3 length is 15 residues. In DNA form, the CDR3 reads TGTGCCAGCAGCTTGGTCGTGGCCAGCCACACTGAAGCTTTCTTT. It specifies CASSLVVASHTEAFF.

V and J are TRBV15 and TRBJ1-5, with TRBD1 as a possible D gene (6 bases). V shed 0 bases and J shed 6 bases, with 15 bases lying between them. The CDR3 extends over 16 amino acids. Germline-derived CDR1 and CDR2 are LNHNV and YYDKDF (reference sequence). The CDR3: CATSRDRGGRLQPQHF. The CDR3 DNA reads as TGTGCCACCAGCAGAGATCGTGGGGGGCGTCTTCAGCCCCAGCATTTT.

This clonotype appeared a few times. The rearrangement links TRBV7-9 to TRBJ2-2; D is unclear. V dropped 1 base and J dropped 8 bases, with 11 bases sitting between them. The CDR3 is made up of 14 amino acids. Germline V gene data show CDR1 as SEHNR and CDR2 as FQNEAQ (reference sequence). The CDR3 nucleotides are TGTGCCAGCAGCTTAGATCGGGCCCCGGGGGAGCTGTTTTTT. Translation gives CASSLDRAPGELFF. Full variable domain (outside the CDR3, taken from reference TRBV7-9 and TRBJ2-2): DTGVSQNPRHKITKRGQNVTFRCDPISEHNRLYWYRQTLGQGPEFLTYFQNEAQLEKSRLLSDRFSAERPKGSFSTLEIQRTEQGDSAMYLCASSLDRAPGELFFGEGSRLTVL.

The chain uses TRBV29-1 and TRBJ2-5; 10 positions match TRBD2. This CDR3 spans 15 amino acids. V trimming: 3 bases; J trimming: 4 bases; junction bases outside the gene matches: 8. Germline values: CDR1 SQVTM, CDR2 ANQGSEA. Here the CDR3 reads CSVDGSSGRGETQYF. The CDR3 nucleotides are TGCAGCGTTGACGGCTCTAGCGGGAGAGGAGAGACCCAGTACTTC.

This chain joins TRBV25-1 and TRBJ1-2; D uncertain. Germline CDR1 and CDR2: MGHDK and SYGVNS. V was cut by 11 bases and J by 8 bases, with 24 bases left in between. The CDR3 spans 14 residues. CDR3 sequence reads: CAWSDGRTPLGYTF. Here the CDR3 DNA reads TGTGCCTGGAGCGACGGACGGACCCCTCTGGGCTACACCTTC.

This chain connects TRBV10-3 to TRBJ2-2; 11 positions agree with TRBD2. This CDR3 contains 14 residues. The germline V gene encodes CDR1 ENHRY and CDR2 SYGVKD. Trimming at V came to 3 bases and at J to 7 bases, leaving 1 base not matched to a gene. This CDR3 reads CAISETSGGGELFF. The DNA for the CDR3 is TGTGCCATCAGTGAAACTAGCGGGGGCGGGGAGCTGTTTTTT.

The chain links TRBV6-2 or TRBV6-3 to TRBJ2-7, with 9 bases fitting TRBD2. The CDR3 runs 15 residues. V lost 6 bases to trimming and J lost 5 bases; unmatched junction nucleotides: 11. CDR1 MNHEY and CDR2 SVGEGT come from the germline V gene. CDR3 sequence reads: CASRSEAGGRDEQYF. In DNA form, the CDR3 reads TGTGCCAGCAGGTCCGAGGCGGGAGGGCGGGACGAGCAGTACTTC.

This rearrangement joins TRBV24-1 to TRBJ1-4; D gene ambiguous. Germline lookup yields CDR1 KGHDR and CDR2 SFDVKD. This CDR3 region has 16 residues. V dropped 2 bases and J dropped 10 bases, with 19 bases sitting between them. CDR3 loop: CATSDSRTSGRAKLFF. The CDR3 DNA is TGTGCCACCAGTGATTCCCGGACTAGCGGGAGGGCAAAACTGTTTTTT.

This sequence joins TRBV12-3 or TRBV12-4 and TRBJ1-6; D is unclear. The CDR3 runs 12 residues. This CDR3 is CARERSGSPLHF. As DNA, the CDR3 is TGTGCTAGAGAGAGAAGCGGTTCACCCCTCCACTTT.

This clonotype was recorded only once. The J gene is TRBJ1-4, the V gene TRBV5-6; the match to TRBD1 covers 7 bases. With V trimmed by 0 bases and J by 5 bases, 4 bases remained unmatched. CDR3 length equals 15 residues. Germline CDR1 is SGHDT and CDR2 is YYEEEE. For the CDR3, the DNA is TGTGCCAGCAGCTTGGAACAACAGGGGAATGAAAAACTGTTTTTT. The encoded protein is CASSLEQQGNEKLFF.

Notes on this clonotype: Lacking the conserved final phenylalanine or tryptophan, this CDR3 likely reflects a read error. V and J are TRBV7-2 and TRBJ1-2, with no clear D. There are 13 residues in the CDR3. Trimming cost V 5 bases and J 2 bases, with 9 bases left between them. Germline assignment: CDR1 SGHTA and CDR2 FQGNSA. CDR3 sequence: CASSPDGNYGYTI. As DNA, the CDR3 is TGTGCCAGCAGCCCCGACGGAAACTATGGCTACACCATC.

The V gene is TRBV7-9, the J gene TRBJ2-7; no reliable D call. Germline CDR1 is SEHNR and CDR2 is FQNEAQ (reference sequence). This CDR3 is 13 amino acids long. V gave up 5 bases and J gave up 2 bases, with 10 bases separating them. CDR3 protein: CASSRNGAYEQYF. Written as DNA, the CDR3 is TGTGCCAGCAGCCGTAATGGGGCCTACGAGCAGTACTTC.

The rearrangement links TRBV10-3 to TRBJ1-1, with D hard to call. Trimming cost V 2 bases and J 4 bases, with 8 bases left between them. The CDR3 runs 13 residues. CDR1 and CDR2 from the germline V gene are ENHRY and SYGVKD. The CDR3 sequence is CAISEEGSTEAFF. CDR3 DNA sequence: TGTGCCATCAGTGAGGAGGGCTCCACTGAAGCTTTCTTT.

This clonotype was picked up many times. V and J are TRBV19 and TRBJ1-2, with a tentative D call TRBD1 (5 bases). CDR1 is LNHDA, CDR2 SQIVND, per germline (reference sequence). The CDR3 has 14 amino acids. V was cut by 4 bases and J by 0 bases, with 9 bases left in between. The CDR3 coding sequence is TGTGCCAGTAGTAGGGACGTTACTAACTATGGCTACACCTTC. This encodes CASSRDVTNYGYTF.

In this sample, this clonotype turned up a few times. This chain links TRBV5-1 with TRBJ2-2; 13 bases fit TRBD2. J gave up 5 bases and V 6 bases, and 7 bases lay outside the gene matches. The CDR3 is 16 amino acids. Germline V lookup: CDR1 SGHRS, CDR2 YFSETQ. CDR3 nucleotide sequence: TGCGCCAGCACCCTACCGGGACTAGCGGGAACCGGGGAGCTGTTTTTT. It specifies CASTLPGLAGTGELFF.

Turning to this clonotype: A much larger clone is a single base away; this may be a read error. This CDR3 fails to terminate in the conserved phenylalanine or tryptophan, so it likely reflects a read error. V and J are TRBV5-6 and TRBJ1-1; 9 bases fit TRBD1. This CDR3 has 14 residues. Trimming removed 4 bases from V and 5 bases from J; junction bases left unmatched: 6. Looked up from germline, CDR1 is SGHDT and CDR2 is YYEEEE. The CDR3: CASSRLTGGTEAFL. The CDR3, as DNA: TGTGCCAGCAGCCGACTGACAGGGGGGACTGAAGCTTTCCTT.

This clonotype was observed many times. V is TRBV7-2 and J is TRBJ1-6, with TRBD1 identical over 10 bases. The CDR3 is made up of 15 amino acids. From germline, CDR1 is SGHTA and CDR2 FQGNSA. V trimming: 1 base; J trimming: 9 bases; junction bases outside the gene matches: 3. The CDR3 loop reads CASSLVRDRGSPLHF. The CDR3 DNA sequence: TGTGCCAGCAGCTTAGTCCGGGACAGGGGTTCACCCCTCCACTTT.